This record covers a single T cell receptor (beta chain). Trimming took off 2 bases at V and 4 bases at J, with 6 bases between the two ends. The CDR3 totals 12 residues. Germline V CDR1 and CDR2: KGHSH, LQKENI. This sample stems from a study of blood T cell repertoires in COVID-19. Study-level background: Samples of COVID-19 (acute and convalescent) were obtained from the United States, Italy and Spain. In each case, the material was cDNA or gDNA derived from T cells, B-cell-depleted T cells, or PBMCs.

Original handling: How many nucleated cells were present was estimated from reference gene primer amplification. Data came from immunoSEQ multiplex PCR; TCRdb stores just in-frame clones and leaves some out. The V and J calls and clone size come from that table; D and trimming were worked out from the DNA. The sample has 310,000 or so clones, about 87% seen once. Living in 24 US areas, the participants were between about 18 and 100 years of age. V usage is TRBV18 and J usage is TRBJ2-7, with D uncertain. The receptor's source is a woman between 18 and 29 years old who had recovered from COVID-19. The material sequenced was PBMCs or T cells enriched from blood (not recorded which). The CDR3 coding sequence is TGTGCCAGCTCACCAGGAGTTTACGAGCAGTACTTC. Translating gives CASSPGVYEQYF.